This T cell receptor beta chain was sequenced during a study of early T cells in non-severe SARS-CoV-2 infection. Study details: Sequencing of unsorted whole blood was done on bulk RNA, leaving chains unpaired.

CDR1 and CDR2 from the germline V gene are DFQATT and SNEGSKA (reference sequence). Trimming removed 2 bases from V and 4 bases from J; junction bases left unmatched: 14. The CDR3 consists of 19 residues. Individual cDNA molecules received unique molecular identifiers. A single record per CDR3 protein comes from TCRdb applying MiXCR to the 5' RACE reads. This table has some 97,000 distinct CDR3 sequences, approximately 11% appearing once. The receptor was isolated from an adult who was a healthcare worker with PCR-confirmed SARS-CoV-2 infection or an uninfected control (not recorded which). Sequencing used whole blood, obtained at baseline. The V and J genes are TRBV20-1 and TRBJ2-3; 14 bases align to TRBD2. The CDR3 region has the DNA TGCAGTGCTAGACCGCCACCCGGGACTAGCGGGAGTGAGCCAGATACGCAGTATTTT. Translating gives CSARPPPGTSGSEPDTQYF.